The 15 T cell receptor beta chains below all came from one sample that was sequenced in a study of identical twins. TCRdb fed the 5' RACE reads into MiXCR, producing one record per CDR3 protein. The sample consists of a few hundred thousand distinct CDR3 sequences, about 8.3% of them appearing once. These data were likewise used in another study, on yellow fever vaccine responses in identical twins.

Sequencing input: CD8+ T cells sorted from blood. These TCRs come from a woman aged 18-35 years in good health.

As regards this clonotype: The germline gene is not matched at one end of the junction; a read error may be the cause. The V gene is TRBV4-3, the J gene TRBJ2-7; tentatively, D is TRBD1 (6 bases). The CDR3 consists of 13 residues. Germline loops: CDR1 LGHNA, CDR2 YSLEER. The CDR3 here is CASGQDPQGEQYF. CDR3 in DNA: TGCGCCAGCGGCCAGGACCCCCAGGGGGAGCAGTACTTC.

This clonotype occurred a few times. This rearrangement joins TRBV27 to TRBJ2-1, with D uncertain. This CDR3 region has 11 residues. Per the germline V gene, CDR1 is MNHEY and CDR2 is SMNVEV (reference sequence). Trimming took 6 bases from V and 7 from J, leaving 7 bases between them. Here the CDR3 DNA reads TGTGCCAGCAGAGTCGTTAATGAGCAGTTCTTC. The encoded protein is CASRVVNEQFF.

This clonotype has a single count. V gene TRBV12-3 or TRBV12-4 combines with J gene TRBJ1-1, with a tentative D call TRBD1 (5 bases). V lost 2 bases and J 6 bases, leaving 25 bases between the germline ends. The CDR3 has 18 amino acids. This CDR3 is CASSLYGQGWFTEPEAFF. CDR3 DNA sequence: TGTGCCAGCAGTTTATATGGTCAGGGCTGGTTTACTGAACCTGAAGCTTTCTTT.

This clonotype was counted at least ten times. The V gene is TRBV29-1, the J gene TRBJ2-3; D possibly matches TRBD1 or TRBD2 (5 bases each). CDR3 length: 15 residues. Germline-derived CDR1 and CDR2 are SQVTM and ANQGSEA. V was shortened by 1 base and J by 3 bases, with 14 bases between the two germline ends. The chain's CDR3 is CSVEGDPGQTDTQYF. The CDR3 nucleotides read TGCAGCGTTGAAGGGGACCCCGGGCAGACAGATACGCAGTATTTT.

In this sample, this clonotype turned up a few times. The chain joins TRBV7-9 to TRBJ2-5; 8 bases map to TRBD1. Germline-derived CDR1 and CDR2 are SEHNR and FQNEAQ (reference sequence). With 5 bases clipped from V and 5 bases from J, the junction kept 7 bases outside the gene matches. The CDR3 spans 14 residues. CDR3 nucleotides: TGTGCCAGCAGCACGCCGGGACAGGCGGAGACCCAGTACTTC. It specifies CASSTPGQAETQYF.

This clonotype appeared a few times. J is TRBJ2-5 and V is TRBV4-3; unclear D gene. The CDR3 consists of 15 residues. From germline, CDR1 is LGHNA and CDR2 YSLEER. Trimming shortened V by 0 bases and J by 2 bases, and 10 bases separated the two germline ends. Here the CDR3 DNA reads TGCGCCAGCAGCCAAGAATGGCAGAGTCAAGAGACCCAGTACTTC. Its translation: CASSQEWQSQETQYF.

This clonotype has more than one count but fewer than ten. This chain uses TRBV7-9 with TRBJ2-3; perhaps TRBD2 as D (5 bases). Per the germline V gene, CDR1 is SEHNR and CDR2 is FQNEAQ (reference sequence). Trimming took 3 bases from V and 6 from J, leaving 10 bases between them. The CDR3 is made up of 13 amino acids. As DNA, the CDR3 is TGTGCCAGCAGCTTGGCAACTAGGGATACGCAGTATTTT. It translates to CASSLATRDTQYF.

The gene calls are TRBV7-8 and TRBJ2-2, with D uncertain. Deletions cut 5 bases from V and 0 bases from J, with 13 bases between. This CDR3 has 16 residues. The germline gives CDR1 SGHVS, CDR2 FQNEAQ. The CDR3 loop reads CASSPLLGSNTGELFF. Here the CDR3 DNA reads TGTGCCAGCAGCCCACTCCTAGGATCGAACACCGGGGAGCTGTTTTTT.

The table lists this clonotype with a few counts. The chain combines TRBV6-1 with TRBJ2-1; TRBD1 aligns across 11 bases. CDR1 and CDR2 (germline): MNHNS, SASEGT. Unmatched junction bases numbered 12, after V lost 6 bases and J lost 8 bases. The CDR3 contains 16 residues. The CDR3 DNA is TGTGCCAGCAGCCTCTTACCGGGACAGGGGGGTTATGAGCAGTTCTTC. Protein sequence: CASSLLPGQGGYEQFF.

This clonotype was observed at least ten times. This chain joins TRBV29-1 and TRBJ2-7; 14 bases fit TRBD2. V was pared by 4 bases and J by 6 bases, with 2 bases of the junction left unmatched. CDR3 length equals 13 residues. The germline gives CDR1 SQVTM, CDR2 ANQGSEA. The CDR3 DNA sequence: TGCAGCGTTGCGGGACTAGCGGGAGTCGAGCAGTACTTC. Protein sequence: CSVAGLAGVEQYF.

This clonotype has more than one count but fewer than ten. This chain uses TRBV2 with TRBJ2-1; TRBD1 aligns across 9 bases. The J segment lost 3 bases and the V segment lost 9 bases, leaving 6 bases of the junction unmatched. The CDR3 contains 14 residues. Germline CDR1 reads SNHLY; CDR2 reads FYNNEI. CDR3 sequence: CASPPGQGYNEQFF. DNA of the CDR3: TGTGCCAGTCCTCCGGGACAGGGCTACAATGAGCAGTTCTTC.

This clonotype was detected many times. J is TRBJ2-1 and V is TRBV28; no definite D call. Germline loops: CDR1 MDHEN, CDR2 SYDVKM. The CDR3 loop spans 16 amino acids. The germline V and J ends were trimmed by 5 bases and 0 bases, with 14 bases remaining between them. CDR3 in amino acids: CASSSPRMDSYNEQFF. DNA for the CDR3: TGTGCCAGCAGTAGCCCTCGGATGGACTCCTACAATGAGCAGTTCTTC.

This clonotype was recorded at least ten times. This chain links TRBV10-3 with TRBJ2-2; D possibly matches TRBD1 or TRBD2 (6 bases each). The CDR3 totals 16 residues. Per the germline V gene, CDR1 is ENHRY and CDR2 is SYGVKD. V was cut by 2 bases and J by 7 bases, with 17 bases left in between. This CDR3 is CAISEPLGGLVGELFF. In nucleotides, the CDR3 is TGTGCCATCAGTGAGCCTTTGGGGGGCCTCGTCGGGGAGCTGTTTTTT.

This clonotype was seen only a few times. The chain has TRBV7-3 and TRBJ2-3, with TRBD2 matching over 12 bases. CDR1 SGHTA and CDR2 FQGTGA come from the germline V gene. This CDR3 region has 17 residues. V lost 0 bases, J lost 6 bases, and 7 bases stayed unmatched. CDR3 in DNA: TGTGCCAGCAGCTTAACGGGGTCTAGCGGGGGGGCCGATACGCAGTATTTT. As protein: CASSLTGSSGGADTQYF. The full variable domain, rest sourced from reference TRBV7-3 and TRBJ2-3, is GAGVSQTPSNKVTEKGKYVELRCDPISGHTALYWYRQSLGQGPEFLIYFQGTGAADDSGLPNDRFFAVRPEGSVSTLKIQRTERGDSAVYLCASSLTGSSGGADTQYFGPGTRLTVL.

The table lists this clonotype with many counts. This rearrangement joins TRBV7-9 to TRBJ2-1; 12 positions agree with TRBD2. Per the germline V gene, CDR1 is SEHNR and CDR2 is FQNEAQ (reference sequence). This CDR3 has 16 residues. V was pared by 4 bases and J by 8 bases, with 9 bases of the junction left unmatched. The chain's CDR3 is CASSSPTSGSSHEQFF. The CDR3 nucleotides read TGTGCCAGCAGCTCACCGACTAGCGGGAGTAGCCATGAGCAGTTCTTC. The variable domain in full, with the rest retrieved from reference TRBV7-9 and TRBJ2-1, is DTGVSQNPRHKITKRGQNVTFRCDPISEHNRLYWYRQTLGQGPEFLTYFQNEAQLEKSRLLSDRFSAERPKGSFSTLEIQRTEQGDSAMYLCASSSPTSGSSHEQFFGPGTRLTVL.